A selection of T cell receptor beta chains follows, all from one sample in a study of blood T cell repertoires in COVID-19. TCRdb's table, derived via immunoSEQ multiplex PCR, lists solely in-frame clones and lacks some. The table has 85,000 or so clones, 75% to 90% seen once. The specimen was peripheral blood. The source is a man aged 50-59 years with active or convalescent COVID-19. The conserved cysteine and the conserved F or W are not part of the CDR3 here. The D gene is left open where the match is weak.

j_call	v_call	d_call	cdr3_aa
TRBJ1-1	TRBV19	-	ASSSWGGTEAF
TRBJ2-5	TRBV27	TRBD1	ATSRDRGETQY
TRBJ2-3	TRBV28	TRBD1	ASGTGTGVTDTQY
TRBJ2-1	TRBV5-4	-	ASSSGTYNEQF
TRBJ1-5	TRBV4-2	TRBD1	ASSQVSTGGQPQH
TRBJ1-1	TRBV18	TRBD1	ASSPLRGTVDTEAF
TRBJ2-3	TRBV10-1	TRBD1	ASSEAGQGLTDTQY
TRBJ2-7	TRBV6-6	TRBD2	ASSSLAGGPLEQY
TRBJ2-5	TRBV27	-	ASSPLSRDTSQETQY
TRBJ2-7	TRBV19	TRBD1	ASSIEQGAYEQY
TRBJ2-2	TRBV27	TRBD2	ASSALAGVTHGELF
TRBJ1-3	TRBV5-1	TRBD1	ASSLETGGGGNTIY
TRBJ1-5	TRBV6-5	TRBD1	ASSSTGRGQPQH
TRBJ2-5	TRBV7-2	-	ASSLVEGRGWTQY
TRBJ2-3	TRBV3-1/TRBV3-2	TRBD2	ASSQGLAGDGGTDTQY
TRBJ2-7	TRBV28	-	ASSPHSTLYEQY
TRBJ2-1	TRBV21-1	-	ASRTDDRDRGNEQF
TRBJ2-7	TRBV5-4	TRBD2	ASSFGLAGVEQY